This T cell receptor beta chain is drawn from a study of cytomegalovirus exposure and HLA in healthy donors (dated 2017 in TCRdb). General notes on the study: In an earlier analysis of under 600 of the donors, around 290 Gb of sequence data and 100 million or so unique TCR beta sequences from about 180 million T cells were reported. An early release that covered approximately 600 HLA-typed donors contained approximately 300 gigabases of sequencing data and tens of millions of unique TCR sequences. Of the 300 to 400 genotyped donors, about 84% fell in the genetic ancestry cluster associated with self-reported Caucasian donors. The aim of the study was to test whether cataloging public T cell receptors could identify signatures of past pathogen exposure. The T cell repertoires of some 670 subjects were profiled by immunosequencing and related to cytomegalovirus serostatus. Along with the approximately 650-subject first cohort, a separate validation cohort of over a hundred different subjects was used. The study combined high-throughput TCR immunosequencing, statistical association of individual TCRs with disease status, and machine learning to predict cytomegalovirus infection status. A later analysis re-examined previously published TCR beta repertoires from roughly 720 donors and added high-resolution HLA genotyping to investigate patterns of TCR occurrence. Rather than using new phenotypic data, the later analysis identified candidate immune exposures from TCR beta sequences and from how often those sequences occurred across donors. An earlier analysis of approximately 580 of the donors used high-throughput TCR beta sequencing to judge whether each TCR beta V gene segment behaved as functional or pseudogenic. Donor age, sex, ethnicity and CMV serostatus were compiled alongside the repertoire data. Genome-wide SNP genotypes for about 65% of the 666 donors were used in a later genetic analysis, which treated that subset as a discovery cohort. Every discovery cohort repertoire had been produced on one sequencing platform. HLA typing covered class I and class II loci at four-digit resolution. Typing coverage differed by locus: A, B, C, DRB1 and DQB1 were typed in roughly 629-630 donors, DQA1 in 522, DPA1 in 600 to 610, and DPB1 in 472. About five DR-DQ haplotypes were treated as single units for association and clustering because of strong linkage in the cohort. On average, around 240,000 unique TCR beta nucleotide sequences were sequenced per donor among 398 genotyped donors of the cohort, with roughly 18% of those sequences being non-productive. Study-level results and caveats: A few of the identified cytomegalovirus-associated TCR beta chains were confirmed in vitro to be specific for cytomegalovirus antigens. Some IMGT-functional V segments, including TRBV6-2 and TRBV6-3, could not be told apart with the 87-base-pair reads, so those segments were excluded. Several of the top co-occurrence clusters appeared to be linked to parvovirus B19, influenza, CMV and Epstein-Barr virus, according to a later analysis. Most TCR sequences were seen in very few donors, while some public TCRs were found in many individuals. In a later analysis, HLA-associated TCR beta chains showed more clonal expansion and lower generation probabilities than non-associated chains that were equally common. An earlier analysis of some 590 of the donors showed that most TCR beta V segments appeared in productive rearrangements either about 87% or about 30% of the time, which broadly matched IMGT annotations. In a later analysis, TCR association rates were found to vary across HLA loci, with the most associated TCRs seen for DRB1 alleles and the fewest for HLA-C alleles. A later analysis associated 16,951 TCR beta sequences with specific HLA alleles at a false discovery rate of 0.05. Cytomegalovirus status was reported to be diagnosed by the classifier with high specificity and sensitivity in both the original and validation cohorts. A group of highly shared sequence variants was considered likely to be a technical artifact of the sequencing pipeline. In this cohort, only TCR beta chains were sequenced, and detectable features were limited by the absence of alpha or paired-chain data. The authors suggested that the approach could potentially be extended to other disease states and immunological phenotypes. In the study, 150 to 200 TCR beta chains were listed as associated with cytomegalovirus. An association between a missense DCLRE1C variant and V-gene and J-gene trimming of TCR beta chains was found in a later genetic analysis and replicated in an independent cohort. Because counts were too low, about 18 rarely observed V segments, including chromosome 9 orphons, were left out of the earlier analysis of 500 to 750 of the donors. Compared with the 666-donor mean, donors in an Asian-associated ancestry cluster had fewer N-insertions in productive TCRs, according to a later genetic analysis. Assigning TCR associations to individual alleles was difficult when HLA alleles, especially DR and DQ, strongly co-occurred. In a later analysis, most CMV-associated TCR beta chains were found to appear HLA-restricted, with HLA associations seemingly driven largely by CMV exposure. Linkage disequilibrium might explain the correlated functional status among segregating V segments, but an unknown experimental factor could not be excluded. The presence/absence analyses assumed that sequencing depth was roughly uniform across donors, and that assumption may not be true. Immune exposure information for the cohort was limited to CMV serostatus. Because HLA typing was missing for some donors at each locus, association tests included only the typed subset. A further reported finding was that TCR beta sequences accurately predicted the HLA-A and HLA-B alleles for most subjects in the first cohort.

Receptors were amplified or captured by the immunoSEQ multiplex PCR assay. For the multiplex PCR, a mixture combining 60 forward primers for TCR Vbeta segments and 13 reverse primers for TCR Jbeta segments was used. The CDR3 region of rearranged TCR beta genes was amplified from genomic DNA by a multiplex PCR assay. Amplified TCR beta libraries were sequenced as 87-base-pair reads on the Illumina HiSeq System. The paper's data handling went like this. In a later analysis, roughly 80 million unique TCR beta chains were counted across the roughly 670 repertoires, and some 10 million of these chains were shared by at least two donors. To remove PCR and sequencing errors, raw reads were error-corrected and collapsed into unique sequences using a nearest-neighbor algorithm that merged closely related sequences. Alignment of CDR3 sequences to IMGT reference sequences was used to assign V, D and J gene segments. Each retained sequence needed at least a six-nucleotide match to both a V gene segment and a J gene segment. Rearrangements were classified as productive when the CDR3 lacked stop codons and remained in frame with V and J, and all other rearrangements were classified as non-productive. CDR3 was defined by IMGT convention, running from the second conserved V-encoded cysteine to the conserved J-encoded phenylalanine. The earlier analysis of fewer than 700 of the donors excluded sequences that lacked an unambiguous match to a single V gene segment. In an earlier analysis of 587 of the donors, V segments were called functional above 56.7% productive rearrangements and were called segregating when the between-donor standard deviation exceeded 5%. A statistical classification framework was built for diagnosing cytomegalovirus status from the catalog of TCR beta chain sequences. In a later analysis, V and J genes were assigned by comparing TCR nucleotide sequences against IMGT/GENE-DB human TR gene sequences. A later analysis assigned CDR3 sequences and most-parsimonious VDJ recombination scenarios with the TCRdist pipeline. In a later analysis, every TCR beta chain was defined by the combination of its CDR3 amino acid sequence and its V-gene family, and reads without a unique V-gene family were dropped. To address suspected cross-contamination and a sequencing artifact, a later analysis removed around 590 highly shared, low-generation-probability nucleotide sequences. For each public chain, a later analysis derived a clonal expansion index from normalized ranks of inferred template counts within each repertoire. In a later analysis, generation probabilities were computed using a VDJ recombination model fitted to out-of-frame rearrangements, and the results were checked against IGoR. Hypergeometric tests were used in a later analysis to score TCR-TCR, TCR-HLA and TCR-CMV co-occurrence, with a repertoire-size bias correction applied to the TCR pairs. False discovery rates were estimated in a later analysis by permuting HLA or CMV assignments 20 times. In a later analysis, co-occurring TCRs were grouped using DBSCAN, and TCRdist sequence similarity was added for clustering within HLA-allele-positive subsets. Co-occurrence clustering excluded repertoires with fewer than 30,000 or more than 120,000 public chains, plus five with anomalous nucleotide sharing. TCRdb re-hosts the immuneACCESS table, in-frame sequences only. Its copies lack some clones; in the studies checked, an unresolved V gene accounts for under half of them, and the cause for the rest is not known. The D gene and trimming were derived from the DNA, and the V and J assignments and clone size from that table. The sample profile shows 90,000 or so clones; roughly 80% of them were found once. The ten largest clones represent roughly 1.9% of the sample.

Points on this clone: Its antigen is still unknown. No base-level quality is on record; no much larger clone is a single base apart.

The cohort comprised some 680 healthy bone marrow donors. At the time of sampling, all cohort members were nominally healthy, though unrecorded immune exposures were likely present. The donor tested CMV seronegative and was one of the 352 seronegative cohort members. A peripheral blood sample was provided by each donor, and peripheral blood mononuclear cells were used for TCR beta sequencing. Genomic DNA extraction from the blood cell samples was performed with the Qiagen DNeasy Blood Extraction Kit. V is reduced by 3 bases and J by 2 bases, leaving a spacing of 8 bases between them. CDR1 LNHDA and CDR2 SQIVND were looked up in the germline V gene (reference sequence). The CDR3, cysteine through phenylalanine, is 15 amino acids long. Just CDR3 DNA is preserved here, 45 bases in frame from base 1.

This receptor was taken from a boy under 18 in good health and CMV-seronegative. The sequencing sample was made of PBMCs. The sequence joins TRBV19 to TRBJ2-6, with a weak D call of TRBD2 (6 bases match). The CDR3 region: CASSIGGTGANVLTF. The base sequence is TGTGCCAGTAGTATCGGGGGAACTGGGGCCAACGTCCTGACTTTC.